The clone carrying this T cell receptor (beta chain) showed up just a few times. Its cognate antigen is unknown. The DNA is omitted, as the CDR3 cannot be located on it reliably, and the CDR3 follows TCRdb's listing. This entry is derived from a study of cytomegalovirus exposure and HLA in healthy donors. Germline CDR1 is MDHEN and CDR2 is SYDVKM. The CDR3 is made up of 15 amino acids, end residues included. PCR was performed using 60 Vbeta and 13 Jbeta primers. Assay used: immunoSEQ multiplex PCR; TCRdb lists only in-frame clones, some missing. The sample holds about 94,000 clones, 50% to 80% seen once. Study conclusions and caveats: Previously analyzed data showed that most TCR beta V segments were productive at a frequency of about 90% or about 30%. With further analysis later on, most CMV-associated TCR beta chains appeared HLA-restricted. Published work reported that the classifier diagnosed cytomegalovirus status with high specificity and sensitivity.

The rearrangement uses TRBV28 and TRBJ2-7; the listed D gene, TRBD1, was not tested against the DNA. This clonotype was sampled from a man aged 30 to 45 in good health and CMV-seronegative. Sequences were obtained from PBMCs. The CDR3 protein is CASSSSGTGSYEQYF.